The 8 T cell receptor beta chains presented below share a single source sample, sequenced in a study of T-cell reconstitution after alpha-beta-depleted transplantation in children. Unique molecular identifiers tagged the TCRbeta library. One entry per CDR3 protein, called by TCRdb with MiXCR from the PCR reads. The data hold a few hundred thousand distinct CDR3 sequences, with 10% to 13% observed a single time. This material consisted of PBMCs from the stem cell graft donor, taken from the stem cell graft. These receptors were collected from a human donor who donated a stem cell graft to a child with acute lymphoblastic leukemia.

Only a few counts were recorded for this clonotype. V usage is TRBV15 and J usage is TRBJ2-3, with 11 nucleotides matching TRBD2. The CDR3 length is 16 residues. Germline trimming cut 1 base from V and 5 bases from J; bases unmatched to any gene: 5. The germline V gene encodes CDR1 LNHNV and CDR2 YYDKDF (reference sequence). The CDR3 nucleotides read TGTGCCACCAGCAGAGGAGTTAGCGGGAGGGAAGATACGCAGTATTTT. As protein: CATSRGVSGREDTQYF.

The CDR3 DNA reads as TGTGCCAGCAGCGCCCCGGACAGGGGGCATTACGAGCAGTACTTC. Protein product: CASSAPDRGHYEQYF. The rearrangement links TRBV13 to TRBJ2-7, with 11 bases that match TRBD1. Per the germline V gene, CDR1 is PRHDT and CDR2 is FYEKMQ (reference sequence). The CDR3 extends over 15 amino acids. J was trimmed by 4 bases and V by 5 bases; bases with no gene match: 7.

This CDR3 is CSARGGGSGSGNEQFF. The CDR3 DNA reads as TGCAGTGCTAGAGGCGGCGGGAGCGGTTCGGGTAATGAGCAGTTCTTC. The chain carries TRBV20-1 and TRBJ2-1, with 7 bases that match TRBD2. There are 16 residues in the CDR3. Trimming took 1 base from V and 7 from J; bases not matched to a gene: 13. The germline gives CDR1 DFQATT, CDR2 SNEGSKA (reference sequence).

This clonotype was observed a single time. The CDR3 sequence is CASSPHRGGDEQYF. The CDR3 DNA is TGTGCCAGCAGCCCACACAGGGGTGGGGACGAGCAGTACTTC. The V call is TRBV27, the J call TRBJ2-7; 7 nucleotides agree with TRBD1. The V and J ends lost 6 bases and 5 bases, in that order; junction bases with no gene match: 10. Germline values: CDR1 MNHEY, CDR2 SMNVEV (reference sequence). The CDR3 has 14 residues.

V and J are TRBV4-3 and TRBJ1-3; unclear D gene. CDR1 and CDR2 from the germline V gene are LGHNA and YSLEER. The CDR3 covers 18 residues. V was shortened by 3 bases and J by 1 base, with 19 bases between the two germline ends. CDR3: CASSQDSITLGSGNTIYF. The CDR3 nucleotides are TGCGCCAGCAGCCAGGACTCTATCACCCTGGGGTCTGGAAACACCATATATTTT.

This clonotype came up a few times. The CDR3 bases are TGCAGCGTTGGGCCCCTACAGGGTATCATGGATGGCTACACCTTC. It codes for CSVGPLQGIMDGYTF. V is TRBV29-1 and J is TRBJ1-2; weak D call: TRBD1 (6 bases). The germline V and J ends were trimmed by 4 bases and 6 bases, with 21 bases remaining between them. The CDR3 loop spans 15 amino acids. CDR1 and CDR2 from the germline V gene are SQVTM and ANQGSEA. The variable domain in full, with the rest retrieved from reference TRBV29-1 and TRBJ1-2, is SAVISQKPSRDICQRGTSLTIQCQVDSQVTMMFWYRQQPGQSLTLIATANQGSEATYESGFVIDKFPISRPNLTFSTLTVSNMSPEDSSIYLCSVGPLQGIMDGYTFGSGTRLTVV.

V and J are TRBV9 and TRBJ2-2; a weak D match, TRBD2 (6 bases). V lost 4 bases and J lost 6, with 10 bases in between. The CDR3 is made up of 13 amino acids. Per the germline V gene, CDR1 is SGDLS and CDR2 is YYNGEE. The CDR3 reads CASSPWEAGELFF. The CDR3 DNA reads TGTGCCAGCAGCCCCTGGGAGGCCGGGGAGCTGTTTTTT.

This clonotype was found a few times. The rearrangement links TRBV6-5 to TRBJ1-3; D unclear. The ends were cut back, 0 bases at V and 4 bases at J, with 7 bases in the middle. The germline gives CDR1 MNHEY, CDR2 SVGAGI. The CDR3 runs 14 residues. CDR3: CASSYSPQGNTIYF. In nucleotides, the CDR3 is TGTGCCAGCAGTTACTCGCCACAGGGAAACACCATATATTTT.